The T cell receptor (beta chain) described here comes from a study of cytomegalovirus exposure and HLA in healthy donors. Findings of the study overall: Presence/absence analyses took donor sequencing depth as roughly uniform. In vitro testing confirmed a few CMV-associated chains as specific for CMV antigens. As a later analysis showed, several of the most significant clusters appeared to be linked to common viral pathogens.

In the PCR, 60 Vbeta and 13 Jbeta primers were used. How the authors handled the data: Later, tens of millions of unique TCR beta chains were counted in an analysis, and 10 million to 12 million of them were shared. The method was immunoSEQ multiplex PCR; TCRdb's version includes in-frame clones alone and lacks a portion of them. D and trimming were read from the DNA, whereas the V and J calls and clone size are those reported in that table. The sample has some 130,000 clones, more than 75% seen once. About this clone itself: The antigen remains undetermined.

The sequence came from a male donor in good health and CMV-seronegative. Specimen: PBMCs.

CDR3 residues: CASSIDHDQPQHF. The CDR3 DNA reads TGTGCCAGTAGTATAGATCATGATCAGCCCCAGCATTTT. The V gene is TRBV19, the J gene TRBJ1-5; D ambiguous. This CDR3 is built from 13 residues. In germline, CDR1 is LNHDA, CDR2 SQIVND (reference sequence). V lost 0 bases, J lost 5 bases, and 5 bases lay in between.